Listed here are 31 T cell receptor beta chains from one sample, sequenced in a study of vaccination and CD4 T cells after COVID-19 (dated by TCRdb to between 2021 and 2024). Which antigens these TCRs recognize remains unknown. The label giving this sample's treatment or condition can be read as: approximately nine-day PBMC culture with coronavirus spike peptide pools or control peptides (ViraFEST assay). The library came from PCR. Sequencing was performed on an Illumina iSeq 100. DNA from cultured CD4+ T cells was subjected to TCR sequencing with the Oncomine TCR Beta short-read assay at the Johns Hopkins FTIC core. TCRdb ran its own pipeline on the public reads, namely fastp trimming at Q25 and MiXCR clone calling, and kept in-frame beta chains. One record per CDR3 amino acid sequence lists the most common genes and DNA. In this sample the table shows roughly 16,000 distinct CDR3 sequences, under 65% of which occur a single time. The top ten constitute about 14% of the sample.

Source material: CD4+ T cells from blood, cultured in vitro. All receptors come from a human donor who had recovered from COVID-19.

This clonotype has only a few counts. The V gene is TRBV7-6, the J gene TRBJ1-2, with 8 bases lining up with TRBD1. This CDR3 is built from 15 residues. J lost 6 bases, V lost 4 bases, and 10 bases had no gene match. The germline V gene encodes CDR1 SGHVS and CDR2 FNYEAQ. The chain's CDR3 is CASSYPPSTGDGYTF. The CDR3 DNA is TGTGCCAGCAGCTACCCCCCCTCGACAGGGGATGGCTACACCTTC.

The genes are TRBV7-2 and TRBJ1-1; D is perhaps TRBD1 (6 bases). Germline V gene sequence: CDR1 SGHTA, CDR2 FQGNSA. V gave up 8 bases and J gave up 4 bases, with 17 bases separating them. This CDR3 has 14 amino acids. CDR3 nucleotides: TGTGCCAGCCTATTAGGGGGTTGGGCCACTGAAGCTTTCTTT. Translated, it gives CASLLGGWATEAFF.

This chain connects TRBV11-2 to TRBJ1-2; TRBD1 agrees at 7 bases. This CDR3 is 16 amino acids long. Unmatched junction bases numbered 13, after V lost 5 bases and J lost 4 bases. In germline, CDR1 is SGHAT, CDR2 FQNNGV. The CDR3 protein is CASSKGRTGRGYGYTF. CDR3 sequence (DNA): TGTGCCAGCAGCAAAGGAAGGACAGGCCGAGGCTATGGCTACACCTTC.

This clonotype is large (0.1 to 1%) by share. The rearrangement uses TRBV6-2 or TRBV6-3 and TRBJ1-1; D is possibly TRBD1 (6 bases). The CDR3 is made up of 16 amino acids. Trimming took 7 bases from V and 0 from J, leaving 18 bases between them. Germline CDR1 and CDR2: MNHEY and SVGEGT. Here the CDR3 reads CASTPFTDSLNTEAFF. CDR3 nucleotides: TGTGCCAGCACCCCCTTCACGGACAGTTTGAACACTGAAGCTTTCTTT.

The chain couples TRBV6-2 or TRBV6-3 to TRBJ1-1, with D unclear. The CDR3 has 14 amino acids. Germline CDR1 and CDR2: MNHEY and SVGEGT. Trimming took 4 bases from V and 5 from J, leaving 14 bases between them. The CDR3 DNA follows: TGTGCCAGCAGTTTCGGCGGCGGGAGAACTGAAGCTTTCTTT. Amino acids: CASSFGGGRTEAFF.

This chain uses TRBV7-3 with TRBJ1-6; 9 bases are a match to TRBD1. V lost 6 bases, J lost 10 bases, and 4 bases stayed unmatched. In germline, CDR1 is SGHTA, CDR2 FQGTGA. The CDR3 is 13 residues long. Here the CDR3 reads CASSWTGDSPLHF. The CDR3 nucleotides are TGTGCCAGCAGTTGGACAGGGGACTCACCCCTCCACTTT. The full variable domain, with the rest looked up from reference TRBV7-3 and TRBJ1-6, is GAGVSQTPSNKVTEKGKYVELRCDPISGHTALYWYRQSLGQGPEFLIYFQGTGAADDSGLPNDRFFAVRPEGSVSTLKIQRTERGDSAVYLCASSWTGDSPLHFGNGTRLTVT.

The CDR3 DNA sequence: TGTGCCAGCAGCCCCGGGACAGGATTAGGCTACACCTTC. Protein product: CASSPGTGLGYTF. This rearrangement joins TRBV3-1 to TRBJ1-2; 8 bases align to TRBD1. Germline trimming cut 4 bases from V and 8 bases from J; bases unmatched to any gene: 6. CDR1 and CDR2 (germline): LGHDT, YNNKEL (reference sequence). The CDR3 sequence is 13 residues long.

V and J are TRBV7-9 and TRBJ2-5; D perhaps matches TRBD2 (5 bases). Germline V gene data show CDR1 as SEHNR and CDR2 as FQNEAQ (reference sequence). CDR3 length: 14 amino acids. Trimming took 6 bases from V and 4 from J, leaving 15 bases between them. CDR3 coding DNA: TGTGCCAGCAGTGATAATCCGAGGGCAGAGACCCAGTACTTC. Translation: CASSDNPRAETQYF.

The chain has TRBV19 and TRBJ1-2, with D unclear. The CDR3 length is 17 residues. The germline V gene encodes CDR1 LNHDA and CDR2 SQIVND (reference sequence). Trimming took off 5 bases at V and 0 bases at J, with 19 bases between the two ends. The CDR3 loop is CASSYAWARVPNYGYTF. In DNA, the CDR3 is TGTGCCAGTAGTTACGCGTGGGCTAGGGTTCCTAACTATGGCTACACCTTC.

CDR3 sequence: CASSQGDSFNEKLFF. In nucleotides, the CDR3 is TGTGCCAGCAGCCAAGGGGACAGCTTTAATGAAAAACTGTTTTTT. The rearrangement links TRBV4-2 to TRBJ1-4, with TRBD1 matching 7 bases. Germline assignment: CDR1 LGHNA and CDR2 YNFKEQ. V trimming: 1 base; J trimming: 4 bases; junction bases outside the gene matches: 3. This CDR3 region has 15 residues.

V and J are TRBV11-2 and TRBJ2-2, with D hard to call. V lost 1 base and J lost 6, with 0 bases in between. The germline gives CDR1 SGHAT, CDR2 FQNNGV. The CDR3 loop spans 11 amino acids. CDR3 protein: CASSLAGELFF. CDR3 nucleotide sequence: TGTGCCAGCAGCTTAGCCGGGGAGCTGTTTTTT. Using reference TRBV11-2 and TRBJ2-2 for the parts outside the CDR3, the full variable domain is EAGVAQSPRYKIIEKRQSVAFWCNPISGHATLYWYQQILGQGPKLLIQFQNNGVVDDSQLPKDRFSAERLKGVDSTLKIQPAKLEDSAVYLCASSLAGELFFGEGSRLTVL.

The CDR3 DNA follows: TGTGCCAGCAGCTTAGCGACAGGAAGCTATGGCTACACCTTC. It codes for CASSLATGSYGYTF. The chain uses TRBV7-2 and TRBJ1-2; D may be TRBD1 (6 bases). Germline V gene sequence: CDR1 SGHTA, CDR2 FQGNSA. Trimming shortened V by 0 bases and J by 4 bases, and 9 bases separated the two germline ends. This CDR3 has 14 residues.

J is TRBJ1-4 and V is TRBV20-1, with a tentative D call TRBD1 (5 bases). This CDR3 spans 13 amino acids. The V and J ends lost 1 base and 5 bases respectively, with 8 bases between them. CDR1 and CDR2 (germline): DFQATT, SNEGSKA (reference sequence). This chain's CDR3 is CSARGQSNEKLFF. For the CDR3, the DNA is TGCAGTGCTAGAGGACAGAGCAATGAAAAACTGTTTTTT.

In this sample, this clonotype turned up a few times. This rearrangement joins TRBV20-1 to TRBJ1-1; 7 bases map to TRBD1. Looked up from germline, CDR1 is DFQATT and CDR2 is SNEGSKA (reference sequence). The CDR3 is made up of 13 amino acids. J was trimmed by 0 bases and V by 3 bases; bases with no gene match: 1. The CDR3 sequence is CSARTGMNTEAFF. In DNA form, the CDR3 reads TGCAGTGCTAGGACAGGGATGAACACTGAAGCTTTCTTT.

The rearrangement uses TRBV11-3 and TRBJ2-7; 10 positions match TRBD1. The CDR3 runs to 15 residues. With V trimmed by 5 bases and J by 4 bases, 8 bases remained unmatched. CDR1 is SGHNT, CDR2 YENEEA, per germline. CDR3 nucleotide sequence: TGTGCCAGCAGCGAACGGGACAGGGGATTTTACGAGCAGTACTTC. It is translated as CASSERDRGFYEQYF.

This rearrangement joins TRBV29-1 to TRBJ1-3, with D uncertain. The CDR3 has 14 residues. The V end was cut by 4 bases, the J end by 0 bases, with 10 bases between. CDR1 and CDR2 from the germline V gene are SQVTM and ANQGSEA. As DNA, the CDR3 is TGCAGCGTTGTGTTTCCGATCTCTGGAAACACCATATATTTT. This codes for CSVVFPISGNTIYF.

This clonotype was detected a few times. The chain has TRBV11-2 and TRBJ2-7, with D tentatively TRBD2 (6 bases). Trimming shortened V by 2 bases and J by 5 bases, and 13 bases separated the two germline ends. Per germline, CDR1 SGHAT and CDR2 FQNNGV. The CDR3 runs to 14 residues. The CDR3 protein is CASSLLGGSDEQYF. CDR3 nucleotide sequence: TGTGCCAGCAGCTTATTGGGAGGATCGGACGAGCAGTACTTC.

The V call is TRBV28, the J call TRBJ1-5, with 10 bases lining up with TRBD1. Germline assignment: CDR1 MDHEN and CDR2 SYDVKM. The CDR3 is 16 amino acids. After removal of 5 bases from V and 0 bases from J, the junction contained 4 bases not matched to a gene. In DNA, the CDR3 is TGTGCCAGCAGTGACAGGGGGCTCTCTAGCAATCAGCCCCAGCATTTT. Amino acids: CASSDRGLSSNQPQHF.

The chain has TRBV2 and TRBJ1-2; D is possibly TRBD1 (5 bases). Trimming cost V 4 bases and J 3 bases, with 15 bases left between them. Germline values: CDR1 SNHLY, CDR2 FYNNEI. The CDR3 is made up of 15 amino acids. CDR3 protein: CASSGPRETDYGYTF. The CDR3 DNA reads TGTGCCAGCAGTGGTCCCAGGGAAACGGACTATGGCTACACCTTC.

This clonotype was seen a handful of times. This chain links TRBV20-1 with TRBJ1-5; D is undetermined. Trimming pared 6 bases from V and 7 bases from J, leaving 13 bases between. Per the germline V gene, CDR1 is DFQATT and CDR2 is SNEGSKA (reference sequence). This CDR3 has 12 residues. The CDR3 sequence: CSAAASGQPQHF. The CDR3 DNA is TGCAGTGCGGCGGCCTCTGGGCAGCCCCAGCATTTT.

The chain employs TRBV27 and TRBJ2-7; TRBD1 matches at 10 bases. Germline V CDR1 and CDR2: MNHEY, SMNVEV (reference sequence). With V trimmed by 4 bases and J by 4 bases, 7 bases remained unmatched. CDR3 length: 15 residues. CDR3 sequence reads: CASSSRQGAMYEQYF. DNA of the CDR3: TGTGCCAGCAGTTCTCGACAGGGGGCTATGTACGAGCAGTACTTC.

The chain is built from TRBV20-1 and TRBJ1-2, with 7 bases identical to TRBD1. Germline values: CDR1 DFQATT, CDR2 SNEGSKA (reference sequence). V shed 7 bases, J shed 6 bases, and the junction held 11 bases outside the gene matches. The CDR3 is 13 amino acids. The CDR3 nucleotides are TGCAGTGTTTTGAAAGAGGGGGCGGATGGCTACACCTTC. Amino acids: CSVLKEGADGYTF.

V gene TRBV11-3 combines with J gene TRBJ2-6; D unresolved. CDR1 and CDR2 (germline): SGHNT, YENEEA. This CDR3 contains 16 residues. The ends were cut back, 1 base at V and 0 bases at J, with 7 bases in the middle. The CDR3 region has the DNA TGTGCCAGCAGCTTAGTCCTGAGCTCTGGGGCCAACGTCCTGACTTTC. Its translation is CASSLVLSSGANVLTF.

This clonotype was observed a handful of times. The gene calls are TRBV20-1 and TRBJ1-1; 9 bases line up with TRBD1. The CDR3 has 13 amino acids. Looked up from germline, CDR1 is DFQATT and CDR2 is SNEGSKA (reference sequence). J gave up 5 bases and V 6 bases, and 7 bases lay outside the gene matches. The CDR3 DNA reads TGCAGTGCACTAACAGGGGGCGGTACTGAAGCTTTCTTT. As protein: CSALTGGGTEAFF.

The V call is TRBV10-2, the J call TRBJ1-2, with 8 nucleotides matching TRBD1. V lost 3 bases and J lost 6; bases outside the gene matches: 6. CDR1 and CDR2 (germline): WSHSY, SAAADI. The CDR3 consists of 14 residues. This chain's CDR3 is CASSDQGAQNGYTF. The CDR3, as DNA: TGCGCCAGCAGTGACCAGGGGGCGCAGAATGGCTACACCTTC.

V and J are TRBV7-9 and TRBJ2-7; TRBD2 matches at 8 bases. V gave up 1 base and J gave up 4 bases; unmatched junction bases: 3. Germline V gives CDR1 SEHNR, CDR2 FQNEAQ (reference sequence). The CDR3 covers 14 residues. The CDR3 here is CASSLGREGYEQYF. The DNA of the CDR3 is TGTGCCAGCAGCTTAGGCCGGGAGGGGTACGAGCAGTACTTC.

The rearrangement links TRBV11-3 to TRBJ2-7; D is perhaps TRBD2 (6 bases). The V and J ends lost 1 base and 6 bases respectively, with 16 bases between them. Germline V gene sequence: CDR1 SGHNT, CDR2 YENEEA. The CDR3 sequence is 15 residues long. CDR3 bases: TGTGCCAGCAGCTTAGGTGCTAGCGCACCCGGCGAGCAGTACTTC. This translates into CASSLGASAPGEQYF.

This clonotype was seen more than once but under ten times. The chain joins TRBV6-5 to TRBJ2-7, with D possibly being TRBD2 (5 bases). Germline V gene data show CDR1 as MNHEY and CDR2 as SVGAGI. The CDR3 has 14 residues. V lost 2 bases and J lost 6, with 14 bases in between. This chain's CDR3 is CASSYAGEESEQYF. CDR3 DNA sequence: TGTGCCAGCAGTTACGCGGGTGAGGAGAGCGAGCAGTACTTC.

By proportion, this clonotype is hyperexpanded. The V gene is TRBV28, the J gene TRBJ1-2; weak D call: TRBD1 (6 bases). The CDR3 is made up of 14 amino acids. Trimming cost V 5 bases and J 4 bases, with 14 bases left between them. Germline lookup yields CDR1 MDHEN and CDR2 SYDVKM. The CDR3 loop is CASSPTGHSYGYTF. In nucleotides, the CDR3 is TGTGCCAGCAGTCCCACGGGACATAGCTATGGCTACACCTTC.

This rearrangement joins TRBV7-9 to TRBJ1-2; tentative D call: TRBD1 (6 bases). V shed 10 bases and J shed 8 bases, with 17 bases lying between them. CDR1 and CDR2 (germline): SEHNR, FQNEAQ (reference sequence). The CDR3 covers 12 residues. CDR3 loop: CATADREWGYTF. The CDR3 DNA reads TGTGCCACCGCGGACAGAGAGTGGGGCTACACCTTC. Looking up the rest from reference TRBV7-9 and TRBJ1-2 gives the full variable domain: DTGVSQNPRHKITKRGQNVTFRCDPISEHNRLYWYRQTLGQGPEFLTYFQNEAQLEKSRLLSDRFSAERPKGSFSTLEIQRTEQGDSAMYLCATADREWGYTFGSGTRLTVV.

The CDR3 region has the DNA TGCAGTGCTAGTGAGACAAGCACAGATACGCAGTATTTT. It codes for CSASETSTDTQYF. The chain joins TRBV20-1 to TRBJ2-3; D is uncertain. With 3 bases removed from V and 0 bases from J, the gap between germline ends came to 7 bases. Germline assignment: CDR1 DFQATT and CDR2 SNEGSKA (reference sequence). This CDR3 is built from 13 residues.